These 25 T cell receptor beta chains came from one sample sequenced in a study of cytomegalovirus exposure and HLA in healthy donors. PCR was performed using 60 Vbeta and 13 Jbeta primers. This table comes from immunoSEQ multiplex PCR, and its TCRdb copy is limited to in-frame clones, with some not included. There are tens of thousands of clones in the sample; roughly 80% occur only once, and 1% to 1.5% lies in the top ten. The source material was PBMCs. The receptors derive from a girl aged 2 to 10 in good health and CMV-seropositive.

The J gene is TRBJ2-1, the V gene TRBV27, with a tentative D call TRBD1 (6 bases). The CDR3 covers 14 residues. V dropped 6 bases and J dropped 2 bases, with 11 bases sitting between them. CDR1 MNHEY and CDR2 SMNVEV come from the germline V gene (reference sequence). CDR3 coding DNA: TGTGCCAGCAGCCCTAGGGACACCTACAATGAGCAGTTCTTC. It translates to CASSPRDTYNEQFF.

The chain carries TRBV28 and TRBJ2-1; 7 nucleotides agree with TRBD2. Germline V gene sequence: CDR1 MDHEN, CDR2 SYDVKM. The CDR3 totals 19 residues. The J segment lost 2 bases and the V segment lost 5 bases, leaving 18 bases of the junction unmatched. In nucleotides, the CDR3 is TGTGCCAGCAGTAAACAAATGGGAAAGGGCGGGAGTCCCTACAATGAGCAGTTCTTC. Translation: CASSKQMGKGGSPYNEQFF.

V and J are TRBV19 and TRBJ1-3; possible D gene TRBD1, 6 bases. Germline assignment: CDR1 LNHDA and CDR2 SQIVND (reference sequence). The germline V and J ends were trimmed by 7 bases and 4 bases, with 17 bases remaining between them. The CDR3 loop spans 15 amino acids. The CDR3 reads CASIPPRGGGNTIYF. The DNA for the CDR3 is TGTGCCAGTATTCCCCCTCGGGGGGGCGGAAACACCATATATTTT.

In nucleotides, the CDR3 is TGTGCCAGCAGTTACGCGGACGAGCAGTACTTC. Protein product: CASSYADEQYF. V is TRBV6-5 and J is TRBJ2-7, with D uncertain. The CDR3 contains 11 residues. Between the trimmed V and J ends, which lost 2 bases and 5 bases, there was a span of 4 bases. Germline V gives CDR1 MNHEY, CDR2 SVGAGI.

V and J are TRBV7-2 and TRBJ1-1, with unresolved D. The V end was cut by 4 bases, the J end by 11 bases, with 11 bases between. Per germline, CDR1 SGHTA and CDR2 FQGNSA. The CDR3 extends over 11 amino acids. The CDR3 loop is CASSSLDVAFF. In nucleotides, the CDR3 is TGTGCCAGCAGCTCACTCGATGTCGCTTTCTTT.

The chain combines TRBV10-3 with TRBJ1-5; possibly TRBD1 for D (5 bases). Between the trimmed V and J ends, which lost 4 bases and 2 bases, there was a span of 9 bases. Germline V CDR1 and CDR2: ENHRY, SYGVKD. This CDR3 is 14 amino acids long. CDR3: CAISAGGGNQPQHF. The CDR3, as DNA: TGTGCCATCAGTGCGGGGGGGGGCAATCAGCCCCAGCATTTT.

J is TRBJ1-4 and V is TRBV9; 8 positions agree with TRBD1. CDR3 length: 15 amino acids. Germline V gives CDR1 SGDLS, CDR2 YYNGEE. V shed 4 bases and J 3 bases; nucleotides not matched to a gene: 5. CDR3 sequence reads: CASSSRGRANEKLFF. The DNA of the CDR3 is TGTGCCAGCAGCAGCAGGGGGCGGGCTAATGAAAAACTGTTTTTT. Variable domain in full (rest from reference TRBV9 and TRBJ1-4): DSGVTQTPKHLITATGQRVTLRCSPRSGDLSVYWYQQSLDQGLQFLIQYYNGEERAKGNILERFSAQQFPDLHSELNLSSLELGDSALYFCASSSRGRANEKLFFGSGTQLSVL.

J is TRBJ2-4 and V is TRBV28; possibly TRBD2 for D (5 bases). Trimming cost V 8 bases and J 0 bases, with 8 bases left between them. Per the germline V gene, CDR1 is MDHEN and CDR2 is SYDVKM. There are 13 residues in the CDR3. The DNA of the CDR3 is TGTGCCAGCTGCGGGCCAGCCAAAAACATTCAGTACTTC. Residues: CASCGPAKNIQYF.

V and J are TRBV30 and TRBJ1-3; tentative D call: TRBD1 (6 bases). CDR1 and CDR2 (germline): GTSNPN, SVGIG (reference sequence). V lost 7 bases and J lost 0, with 10 bases in between. There are 13 residues in the CDR3. The CDR3 DNA reads as TGTGCCTTCAGACAGGTCTCTGGAAACACCATATATTTT. The encoded protein is CAFRQVSGNTIYF.

The rearrangement uses TRBV10-1 and TRBJ2-1; 9 positions match TRBD2. The CDR3 has 11 residues. Germline V CDR1 and CDR2: WNHNN, SYGVQD (reference sequence). V was clipped by 3 bases and J by 15 bases; unmatched bases: 3. DNA for the CDR3: TGCGCCAGCAGTGACCTAGCGGGGACGTTCTTC. It codes for CASSDLAGTFF.

The chain recombines TRBV7-6 with TRBJ1-2; D is unresolved. Trimming removed 1 base at V and 8 bases at J, with 8 bases between. The CDR3 contains 12 residues. Germline loops: CDR1 SGHVS, CDR2 FNYEAQ. DNA for the CDR3: TGTGCCAGCAGCTTAGGAGGCGAGGGCTACACCTTC. Its translation: CASSLGGEGYTF.

V and J are TRBV18 and TRBJ2-1; possibly TRBD1 for D (5 bases). Trimming removed 3 bases at V and 8 bases at J, with 11 bases between. The CDR3 is 13 residues long. Germline assignment: CDR1 KGHSH and CDR2 LQKENI. The CDR3 DNA reads as TGTGCCAGCTCACCTTCCCTCAGGGATGAGCAGTTCTTC. Encoded protein: CASSPSLRDEQFF.

The V and J genes are TRBV9 and TRBJ1-5; TRBD1 might be the D (6 bases). Germline V gives CDR1 SGDLS, CDR2 YYNGEE. The CDR3 covers 15 residues. Deletions cut 3 bases from V and 3 bases from J, with 13 bases between. The CDR3 spells CASSGAGVINQPQHF. The CDR3 nucleotides are TGTGCCAGCAGCGGGGCAGGGGTCATCAATCAGCCCCAGCATTTT.

This clone has a single count. V gene TRBV29-1 combines with J gene TRBJ1-1, with unresolved D. From germline, CDR1 is SQVTM and CDR2 ANQGSEA. This CDR3 has 11 amino acids. The CDR3 loop reads CSAGQVTEAFF. The CDR3 bases are TGCAGTGCTGGTCAGGTGACCGAGGCTTTCTTT.

The gene calls are TRBV5-1 and TRBJ2-7, with D possibly TRBD1 on 6 matching bases. Trimming removed 2 bases at V and 4 bases at J, with 10 bases between. The CDR3 covers 13 residues. Germline V gene data show CDR1 as SGHRS and CDR2 as YFSETQ. This chain's CDR3 is CASSFPTGYEQYF. The CDR3 DNA reads as TGCGCCAGCAGCTTTCCTACAGGGTACGAGCAGTACTTC. The full variable domain, in which reference TRBV5-1 and TRBJ2-7 provide the parts outside the CDR3, is KAGVTQTPRYLIKTRGQQVTLSCSPISGHRSVSWYQQTPGQGLQFLFEYFSETQRNKGNFPGRFSGRQFSNSRSEMNVSTLELGDSALYLCASSFPTGYEQYFGPGTRLTVT.

The chain carries TRBV19 and TRBJ1-1, with TRBD1 identical over 10 bases. CDR1 is LNHDA, CDR2 SQIVND, per germline (reference sequence). This CDR3 region has 13 residues. V dropped 6 bases and J dropped 4; count of bases not matched to a gene: 2. The CDR3 nucleotides read TGTGCCAGTAGGAGGACAGGGGGCACTGAAGCTTTCTTT. Its protein product is CASRRTGGTEAFF. Based on the CDR3 plus reference TRBV19 and TRBJ1-1, the full variable domain is DGGITQSPKYLFRKEGQNVTLSCEQNLNHDAMYWYRQDPGQGLRLIYYSQIVNDFQKGDIAEGYSVSREKKESFPLTVTSAQKNPTAFYLCASRRTGGTEAFFGQGTRLTVV.

This rearrangement joins TRBV6-1 to TRBJ1-2, with TRBD1 matching 9 bases. This CDR3 region has 15 residues. Germline V gene sequence: CDR1 MNHNS, CDR2 SASEGT. The V segment lost 2 bases and the J segment 3 bases; nucleotides outside the gene matches: 4. The CDR3, as DNA: TGTGCCAGCAGTGAAAGCAGGACAGGGGACTATGGCTACACCTTC. This codes for CASSESRTGDYGYTF.

This chain links TRBV10-3 with TRBJ1-2, with a possible D match to TRBD1 (5 bases). CDR1 is ENHRY, CDR2 SYGVKD, per germline. The CDR3 is 14 residues long. V dropped 2 bases and J dropped 8 bases, with 15 bases sitting between them. The CDR3 is CAISEPARGGGYTF. As DNA, the CDR3 is TGTGCCATCAGTGAGCCGGCAAGGGGAGGCGGCTACACCTTC.

On this clone itself: Other DNA sequences from this sample encode an identical CDR3 as well. This chain joins TRBV6-4 and TRBJ2-7; 8 bases map to TRBD1. This CDR3 spans 14 amino acids. The germline V gene has CDR1 MRHNA and CDR2 SNTAGT. V was clipped by 8 bases and J by 3 bases; unmatched bases: 9. As DNA, the CDR3 is TGTGCCAGCCGAGGACAGGGTGCCTACTACGAGCAGTACTTC. Its translation is CASRGQGAYYEQYF.

The V gene is TRBV9, the J gene TRBJ1-1; TRBD1 matches 8 bases. Trimming removed 3 bases from V and 1 base from J; junction bases left unmatched: 2. The germline gives CDR1 SGDLS, CDR2 YYNGEE. This CDR3 is 14 amino acids long. The CDR3, as DNA: TGTGCCAGCAGCGCCGGACAGGGGAACACTGAAGCTTTCTTT. Encoded protein: CASSAGQGNTEAFF.

The chain carries TRBV4-3 and TRBJ1-2, with 9 bases matching TRBD1. Per the germline V gene, CDR1 is LGHNA and CDR2 is YSLEER. CDR3 length: 16 residues. The J segment lost 7 bases and the V segment lost 0 bases, leaving 9 bases of the junction unmatched. The CDR3 loop reads CASSQDVVTGGAGYTF. DNA for the CDR3: TGCGCCAGCAGCCAAGACGTCGTTACAGGGGGCGCTGGCTACACCTTC.

This clone was seen once. The chain employs TRBV29-1 and TRBJ2-3; maybe TRBD1 (6 bases). This CDR3 comprises 15 residues. Germline assignment: CDR1 SQVTM and CDR2 ANQGSEA. With 4 bases removed from V and 2 bases from J, the gap between germline ends came to 16 bases. The CDR3 DNA sequence: TGCAGCGTTGGATTTTTGGGGGCTGACACAGATACGCAGTATTTT. This encodes CSVGFLGADTDTQYF.

V usage is TRBV9 and J usage is TRBJ2-3, with TRBD2 identical over 8 bases. Germline V gene lookup returns CDR1 SGDLS and CDR2 YYNGEE. The CDR3 spans 16 residues. V was clipped by 3 bases and J by 5 bases; unmatched bases: 11. The CDR3 reads CASSATASAGGDTQYF. In DNA form, the CDR3 reads TGTGCCAGCAGCGCCACCGCTAGCGCGGGGGGAGATACGCAGTATTTT.

This clone was recorded a few times. The chain joins TRBV6-6 to TRBJ2-1; possible D gene TRBD2, 5 bases. V shed 2 bases and J shed 0 bases, with 11 bases lying between them. The germline gives CDR1 MNHNY, CDR2 SVGAGI (reference sequence). This CDR3 is 16 amino acids long. CDR3 nucleotide sequence: TGTGCCAGCAGTTACCCTGGACTGACCTCCTACAATGAGCAGTTCTTC. As protein: CASSYPGLTSYNEQFF.

This clone was detected only once. The chain combines TRBV2 with TRBJ2-7; D is perhaps TRBD2 (5 bases). The CDR3 runs to 10 residues. In germline, CDR1 is SNHLY, CDR2 FYNNEI. V lost 7 bases and J 6 bases, leaving 7 bases between the germline ends. CDR3: CASIGSEQYF. Written as DNA, the CDR3 is TGTGCCAGCATAGGGAGCGAGCAGTACTTC.